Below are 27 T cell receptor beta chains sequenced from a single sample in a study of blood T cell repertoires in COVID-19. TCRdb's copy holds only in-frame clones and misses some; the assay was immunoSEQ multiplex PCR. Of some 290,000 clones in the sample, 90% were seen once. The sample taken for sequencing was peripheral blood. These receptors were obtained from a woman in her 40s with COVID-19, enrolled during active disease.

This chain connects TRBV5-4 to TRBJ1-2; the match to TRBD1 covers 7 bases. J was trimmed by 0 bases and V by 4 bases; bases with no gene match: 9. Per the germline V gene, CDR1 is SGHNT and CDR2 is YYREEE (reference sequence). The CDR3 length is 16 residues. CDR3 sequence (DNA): TGTGCCAGCAGCGCCGGAACAGGGGCCTCTAACTATGGCTACACCTTC. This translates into CASSAGTGASNYGYTF.

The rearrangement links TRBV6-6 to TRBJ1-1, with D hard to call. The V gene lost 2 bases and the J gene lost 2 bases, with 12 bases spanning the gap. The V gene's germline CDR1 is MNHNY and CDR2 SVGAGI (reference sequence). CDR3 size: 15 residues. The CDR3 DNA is TGTGCCAGCAGTTACGGCTCAGGCACAAACACTGAAGCTTTCTTT. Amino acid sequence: CASSYGSGTNTEAFF.

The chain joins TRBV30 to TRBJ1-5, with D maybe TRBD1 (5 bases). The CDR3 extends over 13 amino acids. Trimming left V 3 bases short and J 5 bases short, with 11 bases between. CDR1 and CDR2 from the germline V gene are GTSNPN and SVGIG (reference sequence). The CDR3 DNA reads TGTGCCTGGAGCCCAGGGCTTGATCAGCCCCAGCATTTT. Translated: CAWSPGLDQPQHF.

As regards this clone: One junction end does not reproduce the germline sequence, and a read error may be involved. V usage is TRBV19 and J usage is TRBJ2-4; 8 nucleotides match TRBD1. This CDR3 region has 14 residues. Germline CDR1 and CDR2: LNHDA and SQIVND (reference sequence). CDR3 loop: CASSTQGAGDIQYF. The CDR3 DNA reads TGTGCCAGCAGTACCCAGGGGGCTGGGGACATTCAGTACTTC. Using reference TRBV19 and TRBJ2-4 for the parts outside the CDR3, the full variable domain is DGGITQSPKYLFRKEGQNVTLSCEQNLNHDAMYWYRQDPGQGLRLIYYSQIVNDFQKGDIAEGYSVSREKKESFPLTVTSAQKNPTAFYLCASSTQGAGDIQYFGAGTRLSVL.

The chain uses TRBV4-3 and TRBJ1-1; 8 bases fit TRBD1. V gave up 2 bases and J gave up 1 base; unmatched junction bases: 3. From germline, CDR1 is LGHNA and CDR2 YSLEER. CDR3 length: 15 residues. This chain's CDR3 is CASSQPGQANTEAFF. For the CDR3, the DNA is TGCGCCAGCAGCCAACCGGGACAGGCGAACACTGAAGCTTTCTTT.

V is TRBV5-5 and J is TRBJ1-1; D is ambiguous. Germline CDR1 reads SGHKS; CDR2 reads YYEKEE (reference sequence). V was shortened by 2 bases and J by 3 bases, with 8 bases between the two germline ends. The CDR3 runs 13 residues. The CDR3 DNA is TGTGCCAGCAGCTTACTTGCGTACACTGAAGCTTTCTTT. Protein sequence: CASSLLAYTEAFF.

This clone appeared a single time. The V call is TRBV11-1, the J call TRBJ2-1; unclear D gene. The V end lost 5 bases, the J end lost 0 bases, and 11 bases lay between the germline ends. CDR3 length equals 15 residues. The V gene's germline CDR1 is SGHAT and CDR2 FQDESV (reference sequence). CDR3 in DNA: TGTGCCAGCAGCGGTGACAAGAGCTCCTACAATGAGCAGTTCTTC. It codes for CASSGDKSSYNEQFF.

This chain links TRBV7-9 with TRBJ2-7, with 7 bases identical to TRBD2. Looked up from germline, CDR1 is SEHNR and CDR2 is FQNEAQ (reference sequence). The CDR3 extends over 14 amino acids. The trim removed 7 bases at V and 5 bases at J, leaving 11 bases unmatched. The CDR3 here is CASTPRTSPHEQYF. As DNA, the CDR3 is TGTGCCAGCACTCCACGGACTAGTCCCCACGAGCAGTACTTC.

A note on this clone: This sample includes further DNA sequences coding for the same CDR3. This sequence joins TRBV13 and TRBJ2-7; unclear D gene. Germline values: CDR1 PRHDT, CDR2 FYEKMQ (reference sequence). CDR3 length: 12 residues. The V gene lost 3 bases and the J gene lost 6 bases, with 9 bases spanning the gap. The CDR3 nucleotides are TGTGCCAGCAGCTTCGATGGGCGCGAGCAGTACTTC. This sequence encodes CASSFDGREQYF.

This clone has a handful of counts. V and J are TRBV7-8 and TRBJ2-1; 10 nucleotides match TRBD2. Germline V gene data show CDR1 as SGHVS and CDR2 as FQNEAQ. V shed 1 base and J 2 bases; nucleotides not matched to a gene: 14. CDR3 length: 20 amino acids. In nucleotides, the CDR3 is TGTGCCAGCAGCTTAGTGTTGAGGGGAAGCGGGAGGGCCACCTACAATGAGCAGTTCTTC. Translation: CASSLVLRGSGRATYNEQFF.

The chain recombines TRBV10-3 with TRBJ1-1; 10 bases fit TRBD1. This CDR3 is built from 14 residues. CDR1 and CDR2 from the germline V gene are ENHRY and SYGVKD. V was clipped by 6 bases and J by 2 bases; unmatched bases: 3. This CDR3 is CAISGQGGNTEAFF. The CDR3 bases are TGTGCCATCAGCGGACAGGGGGGAAACACTGAAGCTTTCTTT.

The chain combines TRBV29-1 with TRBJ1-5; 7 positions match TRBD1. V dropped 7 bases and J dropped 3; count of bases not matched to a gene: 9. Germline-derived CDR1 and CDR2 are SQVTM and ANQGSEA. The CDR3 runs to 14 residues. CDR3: CSATGGGLNQPQHF. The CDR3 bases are TGCAGCGCGACAGGAGGGGGCCTCAATCAGCCCCAGCATTTT. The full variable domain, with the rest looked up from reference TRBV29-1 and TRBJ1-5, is SAVISQKPSRDICQRGTSLTIQCQVDSQVTMMFWYRQQPGQSLTLIATANQGSEATYESGFVIDKFPISRPNLTFSTLTVSNMSPEDSSIYLCSATGGGLNQPQHFGDGTRLSIL.

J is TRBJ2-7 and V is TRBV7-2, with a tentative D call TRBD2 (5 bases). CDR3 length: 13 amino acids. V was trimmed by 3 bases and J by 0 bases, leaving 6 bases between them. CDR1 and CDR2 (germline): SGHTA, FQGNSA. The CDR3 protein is CASSLRDSYEQYF. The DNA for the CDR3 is TGTGCCAGCAGCTTGAGGGACTCCTACGAGCAGTACTTC. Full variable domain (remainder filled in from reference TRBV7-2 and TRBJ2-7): GAGVSQSPSNKVTEKGKDVELRCDPISGHTALYWYRQSLGQGLEFLIYFQGNSAPDKSGLPSDRFSAERTGGSVSTLTIQRTQQEDSAVYLCASSLRDSYEQYFGPGTRLTVT.

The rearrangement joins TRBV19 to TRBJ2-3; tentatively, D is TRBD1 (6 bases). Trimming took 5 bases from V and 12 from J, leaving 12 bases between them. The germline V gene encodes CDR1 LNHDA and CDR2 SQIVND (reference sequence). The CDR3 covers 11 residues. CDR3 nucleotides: TGTGCCAGTAGTCTCACGGGACACCAGTATTTT. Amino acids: CASSLTGHQYF.

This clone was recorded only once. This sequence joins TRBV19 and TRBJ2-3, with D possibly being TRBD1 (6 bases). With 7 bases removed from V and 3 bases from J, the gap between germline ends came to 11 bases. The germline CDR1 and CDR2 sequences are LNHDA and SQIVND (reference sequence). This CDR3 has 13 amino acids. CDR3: CASKNRATDTQYF. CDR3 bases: TGTGCCAGTAAGAACAGGGCGACAGATACGCAGTATTTT. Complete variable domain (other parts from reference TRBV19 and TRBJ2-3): DGGITQSPKYLFRKEGQNVTLSCEQNLNHDAMYWYRQDPGQGLRLIYYSQIVNDFQKGDIAEGYSVSREKKESFPLTVTSAQKNPTAFYLCASKNRATDTQYFGPGTRLTVL.

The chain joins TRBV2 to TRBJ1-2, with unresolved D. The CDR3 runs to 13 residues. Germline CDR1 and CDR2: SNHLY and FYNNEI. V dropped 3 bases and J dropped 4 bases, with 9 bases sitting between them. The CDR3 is CASSDRQAYGYTF. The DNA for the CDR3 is TGTGCCAGCAGTGATAGGCAGGCCTATGGCTACACCTTC.

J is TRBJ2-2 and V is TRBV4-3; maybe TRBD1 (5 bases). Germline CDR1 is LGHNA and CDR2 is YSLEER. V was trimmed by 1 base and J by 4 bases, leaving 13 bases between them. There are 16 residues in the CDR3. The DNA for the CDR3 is TGCGCCAGCAGCCAAGTGAGGACACCTTCCACCGGGGAGCTGTTTTTT. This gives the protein CASSQVRTPSTGELFF.

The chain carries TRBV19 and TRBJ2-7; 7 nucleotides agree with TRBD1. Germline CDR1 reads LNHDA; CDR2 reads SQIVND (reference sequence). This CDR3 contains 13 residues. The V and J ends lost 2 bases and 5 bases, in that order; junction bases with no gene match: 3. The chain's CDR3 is CASSIRDRDEQYF. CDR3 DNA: TGTGCCAGTAGTATACGTGACAGGGACGAGCAGTACTTC.

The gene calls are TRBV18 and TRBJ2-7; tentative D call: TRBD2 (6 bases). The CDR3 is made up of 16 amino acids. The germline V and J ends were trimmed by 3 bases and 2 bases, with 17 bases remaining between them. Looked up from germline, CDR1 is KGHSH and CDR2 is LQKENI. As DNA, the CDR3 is TGTGCCAGCTCACCTTCTATCGGAGGGAACCCCTACGAGCAGTACTTC. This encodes CASSPSIGGNPYEQYF.

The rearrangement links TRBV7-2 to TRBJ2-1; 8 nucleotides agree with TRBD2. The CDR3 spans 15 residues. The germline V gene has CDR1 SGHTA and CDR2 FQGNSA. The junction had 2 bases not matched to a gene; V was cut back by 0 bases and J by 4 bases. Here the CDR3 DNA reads TGTGCCAGCAGCTTAGCGGCTAGCGGGTACAATGAGCAGTTCTTC. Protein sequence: CASSLAASGYNEQFF.

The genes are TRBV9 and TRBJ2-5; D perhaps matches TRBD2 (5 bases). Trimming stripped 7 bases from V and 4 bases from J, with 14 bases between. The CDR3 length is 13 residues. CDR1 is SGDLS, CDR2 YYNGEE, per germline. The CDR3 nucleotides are TGTGCCAGCGGGCGGGCTCCGGGAGAGACCCAGTACTTC. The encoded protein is CASGRAPGETQYF.

This CDR3 reads CASSSPGLHNEQFF. CDR3 DNA sequence: TGCGCCAGCAGCTCGCCTGGACTACATAATGAGCAGTTCTTC. The gene calls are TRBV5-1 and TRBJ2-1, with D perhaps matching TRBD2 (6 bases). The germline V and J ends were trimmed by 3 bases and 7 bases, with 14 bases remaining between them. The length of the CDR3 is 14 residues. The germline CDR1 and CDR2 sequences are SGHRS and YFSETQ. The variable domain in full, with the rest retrieved from reference TRBV5-1 and TRBJ2-1, is KAGVTQTPRYLIKTRGQQVTLSCSPISGHRSVSWYQQTPGQGLQFLFEYFSETQRNKGNFPGRFSGRQFSNSRSEMNVSTLELGDSALYLCASSSPGLHNEQFFGPGTRLTVL.

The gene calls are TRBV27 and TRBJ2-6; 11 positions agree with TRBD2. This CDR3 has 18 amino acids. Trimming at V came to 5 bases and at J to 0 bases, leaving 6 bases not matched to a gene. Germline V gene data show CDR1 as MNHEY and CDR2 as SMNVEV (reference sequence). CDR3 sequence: CASSRTSGSSSGANVLTF. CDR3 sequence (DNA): TGTGCCAGCAGTAGGACTAGCGGGTCTAGCTCTGGGGCCAACGTCCTGACTTTC.

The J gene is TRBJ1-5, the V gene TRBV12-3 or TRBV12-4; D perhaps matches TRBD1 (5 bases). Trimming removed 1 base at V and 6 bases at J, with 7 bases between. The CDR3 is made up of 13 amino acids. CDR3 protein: CASSLVGGQPQHF. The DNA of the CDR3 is TGTGCCAGCAGTTTAGTCGGGGGTCAGCCCCAGCATTTT.

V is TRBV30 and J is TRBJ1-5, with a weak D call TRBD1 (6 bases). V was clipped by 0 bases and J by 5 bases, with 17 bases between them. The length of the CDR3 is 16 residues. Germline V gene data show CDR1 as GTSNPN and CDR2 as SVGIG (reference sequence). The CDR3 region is CAWSVLQGRGDQPQHF. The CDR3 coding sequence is TGTGCCTGGAGTGTACTCCAGGGGAGGGGTGATCAGCCCCAGCATTTT.

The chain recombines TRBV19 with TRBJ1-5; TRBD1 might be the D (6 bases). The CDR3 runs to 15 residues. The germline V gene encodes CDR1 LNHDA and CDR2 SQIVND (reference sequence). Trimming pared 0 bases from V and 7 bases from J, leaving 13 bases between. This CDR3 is CASSIDSTGRQPQHF. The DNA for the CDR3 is TGTGCCAGTAGTATAGATAGTACAGGGCGGCAGCCCCAGCATTTT.

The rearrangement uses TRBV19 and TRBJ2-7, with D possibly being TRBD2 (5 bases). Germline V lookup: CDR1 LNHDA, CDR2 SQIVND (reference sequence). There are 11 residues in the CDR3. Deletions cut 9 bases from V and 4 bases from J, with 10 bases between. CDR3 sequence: CASARGYEQYF. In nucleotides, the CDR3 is TGTGCCAGCGCCCGGGGTTACGAGCAGTACTTC. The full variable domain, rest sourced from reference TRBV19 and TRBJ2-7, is DGGITQSPKYLFRKEGQNVTLSCEQNLNHDAMYWYRQDPGQGLRLIYYSQIVNDFQKGDIAEGYSVSREKKESFPLTVTSAQKNPTAFYLCASARGYEQYFGPGTRLTVT.